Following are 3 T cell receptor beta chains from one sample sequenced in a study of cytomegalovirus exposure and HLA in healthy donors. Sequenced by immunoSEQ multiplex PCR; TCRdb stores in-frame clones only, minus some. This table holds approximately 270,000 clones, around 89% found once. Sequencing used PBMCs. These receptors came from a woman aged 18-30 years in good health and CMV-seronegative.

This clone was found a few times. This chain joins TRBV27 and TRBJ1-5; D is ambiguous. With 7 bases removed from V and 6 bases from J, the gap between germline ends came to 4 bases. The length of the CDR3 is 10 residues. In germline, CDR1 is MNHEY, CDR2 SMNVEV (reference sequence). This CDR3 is CASIIQPQHF. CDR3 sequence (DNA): TGTGCCAGCATTATTCAGCCCCAGCATTTT.

CDR3 in DNA: TGTGCCAGCCAGGGTCTGAACACTGAAGCTTTCTTT. It encodes CASQGLNTEAFF. The rearrangement joins TRBV6-5 to TRBJ1-1, with D possibly matching TRBD1 (5 bases). CDR3 size: 12 residues. CDR1 and CDR2 (germline): MNHEY, SVGAGI. V gave up 8 bases and J gave up 0 bases, with 7 bases separating them.

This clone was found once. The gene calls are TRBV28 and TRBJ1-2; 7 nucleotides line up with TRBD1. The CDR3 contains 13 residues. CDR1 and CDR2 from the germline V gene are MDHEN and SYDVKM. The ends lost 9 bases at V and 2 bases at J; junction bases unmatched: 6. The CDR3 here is CASRTGSNYGYTF. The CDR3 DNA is TGTGCCAGTCGGACAGGCTCGAACTATGGCTACACCTTC.